The 32 T cell receptor beta chains given below trace back to one sample, sequenced in a study of T cells in Graves' hyperthyroidism and ophthalmopathy. Amplified TCR beta CDR3 regions came from RNA transcripts. The TCR CDR3 first-round RT-PCR relied on the HTBI primer set. TCRdb ran MiXCR on the multiplex PCR reads and lists one entry per CDR3 protein. The sample lists over 45,000 distinct CDR3 sequences; around 48% were seen once. Sequencing was done on a sample of peripheral blood or thyroid tissue (not recorded which). The receptor set was obtained from a woman in her forties or fifties with Graves' hyperthyroidism.

In this sample, this clonotype turned up many times. This chain links TRBV12-3 or TRBV12-4 with TRBJ2-5; TRBD1 or TRBD2 may be the D gene (5 bases each). Trimming shortened V by 5 bases and J by 3 bases, and 13 bases separated the two germline ends. This CDR3 is 14 amino acids long. CDR3: CASSRFQGEETQYF. The CDR3 DNA reads as TGTGCCAGCAGTCGGTTTCAGGGAGAAGAGACCCAGTACTTC.

The genes are TRBV7-2 and TRBJ2-2, with D uncertain. The ends were cut back, 9 bases at V and 5 bases at J, with 16 bases in the middle. Germline CDR1 reads SGHTA; CDR2 reads FQGNSA. The CDR3 is 14 amino acids. The CDR3 region has the DNA TGTGCCAGTAGTATTGACCTCGAGACCGGGGAGCTGTTTTTT. It is translated as CASSIDLETGELFF.

The sample holds many counts of this clonotype. Here the CDR3 reads CSAADRDRGIYEQYF. For the CDR3, the DNA is TGCAGTGCCGCCGACCGGGACAGGGGAATCTACGAGCAGTACTTC. V and J are TRBV20-1 and TRBJ2-7; 10 bases align to TRBD1. CDR1 is DFQATT and CDR2 is SNEGSKA in the germline V gene (reference sequence). The ends lost 6 bases at V and 3 bases at J; junction bases unmatched: 11. There are 15 residues in the CDR3.

The gene calls are TRBV10-3 and TRBJ2-7, with D possibly matching TRBD2 (5 bases). V was shortened by 6 bases and J by 4 bases, with 16 bases between the two germline ends. The germline V gene has CDR1 ENHRY and CDR2 SYGVKD. This CDR3 comprises 14 residues. The CDR3 coding sequence is TGTGCCATCAGCCATGGGAGCGGCCGGTACGAGCAGTACTTC. Its translation is CAISHGSGRYEQYF.

The chain links TRBV12-3 or TRBV12-4 to TRBJ2-5; 8 bases fit TRBD1. V lost 5 bases to trimming and J lost 5 bases; unmatched junction nucleotides: 7. The CDR3 has 14 amino acids. The CDR3 region has the DNA TGTGCCAGCAGTGCCGACAGGGGAGCGGAGACCCAGTACTTC. This encodes CASSADRGAETQYF.

This clonotype has at least ten counts. The rearrangement uses TRBV28 and TRBJ1-5, with a weak D call TRBD1 (5 bases). This CDR3 spans 14 amino acids. V was cut by 6 bases and J by 1 base, with 10 bases left in between. Germline V gene lookup returns CDR1 MDHEN and CDR2 SYDVKM. CDR3 sequence (DNA): TGTGCCAGCAGCGGCCAGGGCAGCAATCAGCCCCAGCATTTT. It translates to CASSGQGSNQPQHF.

This clonotype appeared many times. The chain links TRBV10-3 to TRBJ1-3; TRBD1 matches at 7 bases. The CDR3 length is 17 residues. V lost 3 bases, J lost 5 bases, and 13 bases stayed unmatched. Germline V gives CDR1 ENHRY, CDR2 SYGVKD. CDR3: CAISDPSDRESRNTIYF. CDR3 bases: TGTGCCATCAGTGATCCAAGTGACAGGGAATCCAGAAACACCATATATTTT.

The gene calls are TRBV9 and TRBJ1-1; 7 bases are a match to TRBD1. The V gene's germline CDR1 is SGDLS and CDR2 YYNGEE. After removal of 3 bases from V and 11 bases from J, the junction contained 7 bases not matched to a gene. This CDR3 region has 12 residues. The CDR3 region has the DNA TGTGCCAGCAGCGCCCAGGGGGTATCGGCTTTCTTT. Translated: CASSAQGVSAFF.

This clonotype has a handful of counts. The chain has TRBV7-9 and TRBJ1-4; D unclear. The V gene lost 1 base and the J gene lost 8 bases, with 5 bases spanning the gap. There are 12 residues in the CDR3. Per the germline V gene, CDR1 is SEHNR and CDR2 is FQNEAQ (reference sequence). Here the CDR3 reads CASSLDKEKLFF. In DNA form, the CDR3 reads TGTGCCAGCAGCTTAGATAAAGAAAAACTGTTTTTT.

This clonotype came up many times. The rearrangement joins TRBV19 to TRBJ2-3, with D perhaps being TRBD1 or TRBD2 (6 bases each). The germline V gene has CDR1 LNHDA and CDR2 SQIVND (reference sequence). Trimming cost V 4 bases and J 4 bases, with 12 bases left between them. There are 14 residues in the CDR3. The DNA of the CDR3 is TGTGCCAGTAGTACCCCGGGGGCCGCAGATACGCAGTATTTT. Its protein is CASSTPGAADTQYF.

There are a few counts of this clonotype. This rearrangement joins TRBV7-2 to TRBJ2-2; D not certain. The ends were cut back, 3 bases at V and 0 bases at J, with 2 bases in the middle. The length of the CDR3 is 13 residues. In germline, CDR1 is SGHTA, CDR2 FQGNSA. The chain's CDR3 is CASSFTNTGELFF. DNA for the CDR3: TGTGCCAGCAGCTTTACGAACACCGGGGAGCTGTTTTTT.

J is TRBJ2-5 and V is TRBV5-5; D remains unclear. Trimming left V 4 bases short and J 0 bases short, with 13 bases between. The CDR3 covers 15 residues. Looked up from germline, CDR1 is SGHKS and CDR2 is YYEKEE (reference sequence). The CDR3 region has the DNA TGTGCCAGCAGCCGGCCCCGCCCGTACCAAGAGACCCAGTACTTC. Protein: CASSRPRPYQETQYF.

The CDR3 sequence is CASSLQGREQFF. In DNA form, the CDR3 reads TGTGCCAGCAGCCTACAGGGTCGTGAGCAGTTCTTC. The chain couples TRBV9 to TRBJ2-1, with D possibly TRBD1 on 6 matching bases. Trimming took 4 bases from V and 9 from J, leaving 11 bases between them. The CDR3 is made up of 12 amino acids. Germline CDR1 is SGDLS and CDR2 is YYNGEE. Variable domain in full (rest from reference TRBV9 and TRBJ2-1): DSGVTQTPKHLITATGQRVTLRCSPRSGDLSVYWYQQSLDQGLQFLIQYYNGEERAKGNILERFSAQQFPDLHSELNLSSLELGDSALYFCASSLQGREQFFGPGTRLTVL.

This clonotype was counted at least ten times. V usage is TRBV19 and J usage is TRBJ2-7; the match to TRBD1 covers 7 bases. CDR3 length: 13 amino acids. The J segment lost 6 bases and the V segment lost 4 bases, leaving 6 bases of the junction unmatched. Germline assignment: CDR1 LNHDA and CDR2 SQIVND (reference sequence). This CDR3 is CASSTGQYTEQYF. The CDR3 DNA follows: TGTGCCAGTAGTACGGGACAGTATACCGAGCAGTACTTC. The variable domain in full, with the rest retrieved from reference TRBV19 and TRBJ2-7, is DGGITQSPKYLFRKEGQNVTLSCEQNLNHDAMYWYRQDPGQGLRLIYYSQIVNDFQKGDIAEGYSVSREKKESFPLTVTSAQKNPTAFYLCASSTGQYTEQYFGPGTRLTVT.

V usage is TRBV2 and J usage is TRBJ2-2, with D tentatively TRBD1 or TRBD2 (7 bases each). Trimming removed 3 bases from V and 4 bases from J, with 18 bases in between. The CDR3 is made up of 17 amino acids. The V gene's germline CDR1 is SNHLY and CDR2 FYNNEI. CDR3 loop: CASSEGEGAFGTGELFF. CDR3 DNA: TGTGCCAGCAGTGAGGGGGAGGGGGCGTTCGGCACCGGGGAGCTGTTTTTT.

On this clonotype itself: A read error may account for a junction end that differs from germline. The chain uses TRBV7-7 and TRBJ2-5, with TRBD2 identical over 10 bases. This CDR3 has 15 residues. The germline V gene encodes CDR1 SSHAT and CDR2 FNYEAQ (reference sequence). The CDR3 DNA sequence: TGTGCTAGCAGCATCTCTAGCGGGAGTGGGGAGACCCAGTACTTC. Translation: CASSISSGSGETQYF.

The rearrangement links TRBV5-5 to TRBJ2-7, with TRBD1 identical over 7 bases. In germline, CDR1 is SGHKS, CDR2 YYEKEE (reference sequence). This CDR3 is 13 amino acids long. Losses at the gene ends were 4 bases for V and 4 bases for J; bases not matched to a gene: 5. This CDR3 is CASSGGQAYEQYF. The DNA of the CDR3 is TGTGCCAGCAGCGGAGGACAGGCGTACGAGCAGTACTTC.

This chain joins TRBV10-3 and TRBJ2-7; TRBD2 aligns across 9 bases. CDR1 is ENHRY, CDR2 SYGVKD, per germline. The CDR3 runs 15 residues. J gave up 0 bases and V 4 bases, and 4 bases lay outside the gene matches. The CDR3 loop is CAISAGSGSSYEQYF. For the CDR3, the DNA is TGTGCCATCAGTGCGGGTAGCGGGAGCTCCTACGAGCAGTACTTC.

The chain recombines TRBV7-9 with TRBJ1-2, with 9 bases lining up with TRBD1. Germline V gives CDR1 SEHNR, CDR2 FQNEAQ (reference sequence). CDR3 size: 19 residues. The J segment lost 4 bases and the V segment lost 11 bases, leaving 26 bases of the junction unmatched. The CDR3 is CAWSVPFYRTGAKSYGYTF. CDR3 DNA: TGTGCCTGGAGCGTACCCTTCTACCGGACAGGGGCAAAGAGCTATGGCTACACCTTC.

This clonotype was recorded many times. A much larger clone sits a single nucleotide away, making a read error possible. The rearrangement links TRBV11-3 to TRBJ1-2, with D unresolved. Trimming removed 0 bases from V and 0 bases from J, with 11 bases in between. The V gene's germline CDR1 is SGHNT and CDR2 YENEEA. The CDR3 has 16 amino acids. CDR3 nucleotide sequence: TGTGCCAGCAGCTTAGATGGGAATTCAGCTAACTATGGCTACACCTTC. It is translated as CASSLDGNSANYGYTF.

About this clonotype: This may be a read error: a much more frequent sequence differs by one nucleotide. This chain joins TRBV12-3 or TRBV12-4 and TRBJ2-6, with D maybe TRBD1 (6 bases). The CDR3 has 15 residues. The CDR3 bases are TGTGCCGGCAGTTCCCGGACAGCTGGGGCCAGCGTCCTGACTTTC. The encoded protein is CAGSSRTAGASVLTF.

On this clonotype: Being one base from a much bigger clone, this may be a read error. In DNA form, the CDR3 reads TGCAGTGCTAGAGCCCCCCAGCAAAGTACAGATACGCAGTATTTT. Translating gives CSARAPQQSTDTQYF. V and J are TRBV20-1 and TRBJ2-3; D is undetermined. Per germline, CDR1 DFQATT and CDR2 SNEGSKA (reference sequence). CDR3 length: 15 residues. V was trimmed by 1 base and J by 3 bases, leaving 14 bases between them.

V and J are TRBV3-1 and TRBJ1-2, with D hard to call. Germline CDR1 reads LGHDT; CDR2 reads YNNKEL (reference sequence). V was pared by 1 base and J by 3 bases, with 15 bases between. This CDR3 spans 16 amino acids. DNA for the CDR3: TGTGCCAGCAGCCAAGGGGGAGGCCGCCAATACTATGGCTACACCTTC. Translating gives CASSQGGGRQYYGYTF.

A word on this clonotype: One junction end disagrees with the germline gene, perhaps due to a read error. This chain uses TRBV7-7 with TRBJ2-7; 8 nucleotides align to TRBD1. This CDR3 region has 13 residues. Germline V gives CDR1 SSHAT, CDR2 FNYEAQ (reference sequence). CDR3 bases: TGCGCCAGCAGCCAGGGGACAGGCTACGAGCAGTACTTC. Encoded protein: CASSQGTGYEQYF.

The V gene is TRBV18, the J gene TRBJ2-1; maybe TRBD1 (7 bases). Trimming cost V 3 bases and J 8 bases, with 17 bases left between them. Germline V CDR1 and CDR2: KGHSH, LQKENI. The CDR3 is 15 amino acids. CDR3 residues: CASSPPGRGVDEQFF. The CDR3 DNA sequence: TGTGCCAGCTCACCTCCGGGCAGGGGGGTGGATGAGCAGTTCTTC.

V gene TRBV7-8 combines with J gene TRBJ2-2, with D possibly called TRBD1 or TRBD2 (6 bases each). CDR3 length: 15 residues. Per the germline V gene, CDR1 is SGHVS and CDR2 is FQNEAQ. The V gene lost 2 bases and the J gene lost 4 bases, with 11 bases spanning the gap. CDR3 bases: TGTGCCAGCAGCTTAATGGGGGGCGGCACCGGGGAGCTGTTTTTT. It is translated as CASSLMGGGTGELFF.

The gene calls are TRBV7-3 and TRBJ1-2; D might be TRBD1 (6 bases). Deletions cut 8 bases from V and 10 bases from J, with 17 bases between. CDR1 and CDR2 (germline): SGHTA, FQGTGA. The CDR3 consists of 12 residues. CDR3 loop: CASPLTGNTYTF. In DNA form, the CDR3 reads TGTGCCAGCCCACTTACAGGGAACACCTACACCTTC. The entire variable domain, with the rest obtained from reference TRBV7-3 and TRBJ1-2, is as follows: GAGVSQTPSNKVTEKGKYVELRCDPISGHTALYWYRQSLGQGPEFLIYFQGTGAADDSGLPNDRFFAVRPEGSVSTLKIQRTERGDSAVYLCASPLTGNTYTFGSGTRLTVV.

There are many counts of this clonotype. This chain links TRBV7-6 with TRBJ1-6; perhaps TRBD1 as D (6 bases). This CDR3 region has 17 residues. The ends were cut back, 3 bases at V and 10 bases at J, with 22 bases in the middle. CDR1 is SGHVS, CDR2 FNYEAQ, per germline. CDR3 DNA sequence: TGTGCCAGCAGCTTTTCCCTGGGCAGGGGTCTCGAGTCACCCCTCCACTTT. This encodes CASSFSLGRGLESPLHF.

This clonotype was recorded at least ten times. The chain uses TRBV29-1 and TRBJ1-1; D uncertain. V was trimmed by 5 bases and J by 0 bases, leaving 7 bases between them. The germline CDR1 and CDR2 sequences are SQVTM and ANQGSEA. The CDR3 has 12 residues. The CDR3 bases are TGCAGCGTTTACGGGTTGAACACTGAAGCTTTCTTT. The encoded protein is CSVYGLNTEAFF.

This chain uses TRBV2 with TRBJ2-7; the D gene is possibly TRBD1 (6 bases). There are 13 residues in the CDR3. Germline CDR1 reads SNHLY; CDR2 reads FYNNEI. The V and J ends lost 7 bases and 4 bases respectively, with 14 bases between them. CDR3 amino acids: CASTTGRVYEQYF. The CDR3 nucleotides read TGTGCCAGCACAACAGGGAGAGTGTACGAGCAGTACTTC.

The rearrangement uses TRBV10-3 and TRBJ2-7, with 8 bases aligning to TRBD1. V shed 6 bases and J 5 bases; nucleotides not matched to a gene: 12. CDR1 is ENHRY, CDR2 SYGVKD, per germline. The CDR3 has 15 residues. The CDR3 spells CAISDGQGKRNEQYF. The CDR3 DNA is TGTGCCATCAGCGACGGACAGGGCAAGCGGAACGAGCAGTACTTC.

V is TRBV30 and J is TRBJ1-3, with a possible D match to TRBD1 (5 bases). Germline CDR1 and CDR2: GTSNPN and SVGIG (reference sequence). Trimming left V 1 base short and J 4 bases short, with 20 bases between. This CDR3 is built from 17 residues. CDR3 sequence: CAWSDPLRRVTGNTIYF. The CDR3 bases are TGTGCCTGGAGTGATCCCCTCCGCAGGGTGACCGGAAACACCATATATTTT.